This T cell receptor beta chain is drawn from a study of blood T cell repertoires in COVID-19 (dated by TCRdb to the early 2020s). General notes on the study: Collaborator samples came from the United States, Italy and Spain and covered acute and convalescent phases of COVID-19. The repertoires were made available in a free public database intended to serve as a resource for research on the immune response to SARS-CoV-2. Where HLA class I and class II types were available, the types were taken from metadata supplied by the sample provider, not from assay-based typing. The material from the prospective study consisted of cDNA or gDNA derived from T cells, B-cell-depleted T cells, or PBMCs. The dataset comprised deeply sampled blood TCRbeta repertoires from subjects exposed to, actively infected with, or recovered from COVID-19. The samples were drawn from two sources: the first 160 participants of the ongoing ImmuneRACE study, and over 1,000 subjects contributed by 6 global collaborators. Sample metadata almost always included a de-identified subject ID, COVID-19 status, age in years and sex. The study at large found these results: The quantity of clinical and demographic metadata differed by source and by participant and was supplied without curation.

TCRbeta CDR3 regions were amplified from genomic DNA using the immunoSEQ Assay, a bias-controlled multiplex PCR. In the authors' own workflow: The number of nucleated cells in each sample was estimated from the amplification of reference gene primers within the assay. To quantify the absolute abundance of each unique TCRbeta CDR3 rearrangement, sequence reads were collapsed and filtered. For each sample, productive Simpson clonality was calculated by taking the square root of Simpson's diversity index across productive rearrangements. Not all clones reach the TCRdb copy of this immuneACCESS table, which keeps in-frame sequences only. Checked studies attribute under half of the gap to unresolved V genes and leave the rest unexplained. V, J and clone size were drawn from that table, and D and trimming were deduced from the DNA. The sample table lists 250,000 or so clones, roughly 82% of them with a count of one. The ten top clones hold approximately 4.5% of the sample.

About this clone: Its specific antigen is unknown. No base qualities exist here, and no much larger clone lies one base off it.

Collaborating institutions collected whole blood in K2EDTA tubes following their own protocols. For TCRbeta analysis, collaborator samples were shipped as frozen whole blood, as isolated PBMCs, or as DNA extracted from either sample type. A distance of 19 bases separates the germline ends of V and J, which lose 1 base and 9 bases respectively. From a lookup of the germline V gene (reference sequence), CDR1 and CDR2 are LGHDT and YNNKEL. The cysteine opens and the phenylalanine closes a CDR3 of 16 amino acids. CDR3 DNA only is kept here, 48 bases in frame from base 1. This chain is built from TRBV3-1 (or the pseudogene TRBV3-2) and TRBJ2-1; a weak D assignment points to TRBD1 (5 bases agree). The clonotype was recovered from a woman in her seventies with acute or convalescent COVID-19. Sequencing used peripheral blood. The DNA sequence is TGTGCCAGCAGCCAAGGCACCTCAAAATCAGGGTTTGAGCAGTTCTTC. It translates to CASSQGTSKSGFEQFF.